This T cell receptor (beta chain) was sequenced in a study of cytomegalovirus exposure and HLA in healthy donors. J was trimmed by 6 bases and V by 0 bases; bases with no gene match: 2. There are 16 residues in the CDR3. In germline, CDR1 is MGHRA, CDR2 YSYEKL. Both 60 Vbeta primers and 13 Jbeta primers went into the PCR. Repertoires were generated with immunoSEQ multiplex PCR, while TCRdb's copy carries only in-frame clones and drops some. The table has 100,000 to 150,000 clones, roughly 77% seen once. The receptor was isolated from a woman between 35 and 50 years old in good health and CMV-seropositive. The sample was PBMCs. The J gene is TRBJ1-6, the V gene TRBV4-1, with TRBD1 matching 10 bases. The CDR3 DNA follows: TGCGCCAGCAGCCAAGATTGGGACAGGGGTAATTCACCCCTCCACTTT. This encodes CASSQDWDRGNSPLHF.